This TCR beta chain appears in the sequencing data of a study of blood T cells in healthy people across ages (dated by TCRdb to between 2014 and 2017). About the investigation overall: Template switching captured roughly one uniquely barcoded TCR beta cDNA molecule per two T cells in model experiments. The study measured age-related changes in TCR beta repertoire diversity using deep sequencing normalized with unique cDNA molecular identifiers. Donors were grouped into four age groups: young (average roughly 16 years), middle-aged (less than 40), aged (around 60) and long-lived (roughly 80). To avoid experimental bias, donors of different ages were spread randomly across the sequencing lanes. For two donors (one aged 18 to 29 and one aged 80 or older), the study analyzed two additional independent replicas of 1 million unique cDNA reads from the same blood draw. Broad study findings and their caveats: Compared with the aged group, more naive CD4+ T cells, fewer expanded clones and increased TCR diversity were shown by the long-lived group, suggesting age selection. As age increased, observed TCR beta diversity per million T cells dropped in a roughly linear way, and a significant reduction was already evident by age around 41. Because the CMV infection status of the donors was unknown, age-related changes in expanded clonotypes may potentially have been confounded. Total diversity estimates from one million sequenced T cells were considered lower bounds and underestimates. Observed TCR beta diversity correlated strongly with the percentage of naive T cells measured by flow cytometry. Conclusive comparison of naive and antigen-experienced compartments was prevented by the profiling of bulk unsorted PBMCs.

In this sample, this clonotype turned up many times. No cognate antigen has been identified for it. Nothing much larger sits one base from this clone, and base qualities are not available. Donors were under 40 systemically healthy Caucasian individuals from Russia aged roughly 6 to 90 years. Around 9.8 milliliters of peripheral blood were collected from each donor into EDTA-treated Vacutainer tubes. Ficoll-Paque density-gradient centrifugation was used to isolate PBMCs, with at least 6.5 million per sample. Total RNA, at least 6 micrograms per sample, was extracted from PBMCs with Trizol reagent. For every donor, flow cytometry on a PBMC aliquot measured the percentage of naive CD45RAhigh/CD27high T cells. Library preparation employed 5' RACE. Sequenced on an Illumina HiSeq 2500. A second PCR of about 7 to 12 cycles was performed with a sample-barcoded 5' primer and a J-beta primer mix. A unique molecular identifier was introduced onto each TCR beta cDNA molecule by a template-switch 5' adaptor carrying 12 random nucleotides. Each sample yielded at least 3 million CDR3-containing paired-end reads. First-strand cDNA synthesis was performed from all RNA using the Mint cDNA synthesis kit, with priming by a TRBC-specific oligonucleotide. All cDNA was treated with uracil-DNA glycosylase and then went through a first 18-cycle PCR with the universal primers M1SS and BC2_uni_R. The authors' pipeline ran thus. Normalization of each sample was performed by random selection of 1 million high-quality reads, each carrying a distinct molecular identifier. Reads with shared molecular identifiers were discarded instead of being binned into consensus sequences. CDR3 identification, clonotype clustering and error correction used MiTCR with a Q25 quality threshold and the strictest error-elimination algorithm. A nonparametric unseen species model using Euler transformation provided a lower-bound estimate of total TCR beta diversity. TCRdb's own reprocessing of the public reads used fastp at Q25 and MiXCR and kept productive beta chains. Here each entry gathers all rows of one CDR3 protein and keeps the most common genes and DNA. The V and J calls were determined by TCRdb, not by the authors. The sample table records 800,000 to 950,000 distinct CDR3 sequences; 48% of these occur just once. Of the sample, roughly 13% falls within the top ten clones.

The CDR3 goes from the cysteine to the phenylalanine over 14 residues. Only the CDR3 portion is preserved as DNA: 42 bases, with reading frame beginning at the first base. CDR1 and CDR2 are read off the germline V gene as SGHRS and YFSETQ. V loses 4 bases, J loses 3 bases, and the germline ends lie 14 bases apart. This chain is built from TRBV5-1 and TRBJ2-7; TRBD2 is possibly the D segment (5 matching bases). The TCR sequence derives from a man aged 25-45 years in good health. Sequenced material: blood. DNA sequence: TGCGCCAGCAGCCCGCCGGGAACTAACTACGAGCAGTACTTC. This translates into CASSPPGTNYEQYF.